This T cell receptor beta chain was recovered during a study of blood T cell repertoires in COVID-19 (TCRdb year 2020). Notes on the research overall: The collaborator samples originated in the United States, Italy and Spain and spanned the acute and convalescent phases of COVID-19. The prospective study material was composed of cDNA or gDNA derived from T cells, B-cell-depleted T cells, or PBMCs. The dataset comprised deeply sampled blood TCRbeta repertoires from subjects exposed to, actively infected with, or recovered from COVID-19. The repertoires were made available in a free public database intended to serve as a resource for research on the immune response to SARS-CoV-2. The samples were drawn from the first 160 participants of the ongoing ImmuneRACE study and from some 1,300 subjects provided by 6 global collaborators. Sample metadata almost always included a de-identified subject ID, COVID-19 status, age in years and sex. HLA class I and class II types, where available, came from metadata supplied by the sample provider rather than from assay-based typing. The study at large found these results: Clinical and demographic metadata were provided uncurated, with the amount varying by source and participant.

Comments on this clone: The specificity of this receptor is unknown. There are no base qualities to consult, and no much larger clone falls within one base.

In the germline V gene, CDR1 corresponds to MDHEN and CDR2 to SYDVKM. Trimming takes 5 bases off V and 7 bases off J; junction bases not matched to a gene: 14. There are 18 amino acids in the CDR3, from cysteine to phenylalanine inclusive. Only CDR3 DNA is held: 54 bases, read in frame from base 1. Enrolling through a virtual design, the prospective study's participants ranged in age from roughly 18 to 95 years and lived across more than 20 United States geographic areas. Cohort assignment in the prospective study relied on participant-reported clinical history from a screening survey and a study questionnaire. For ImmuneRACE Cohort 3, a participant was defined as recovered based on two consecutive negative NP/OP PCR tests, clearance by a healthcare professional, or resolution of symptoms. In the prospective study, whole blood, serum and a nasopharyngeal or oropharyngeal swab were collected from each participant by mobile phlebotomists. Over an approximately 2-month period, participants in the prospective study had the option of providing additional blood draws and questionnaires. Blood samples from the prospective study were shipped frozen or at room temperature prior to DNA extraction.

TCRbeta CDR3 regions were amplified from genomic DNA using the immunoSEQ Assay, a bias-controlled multiplex PCR. On the study's bioinformatics: The number of nucleated cells in each sample was estimated by amplification of reference gene primers within the assay. Sequence reads were collapsed and filtered to measure the absolute abundance of every unique TCRbeta CDR3 rearrangement. For each sample, productive Simpson clonality was calculated as the square root of Simpson's diversity index over productive rearrangements. TCRdb took this table from immuneACCESS and kept in-frame rearrangements with V and J called. Such tables lack part of the clones; where checked against another copy, unresolved V genes explain under half of the gap, and the rest is unexplained. That table supplies the V and J calls and clone size; D and trimming were determined from the DNA. A total of a few hundred thousand clones appear in this sample, roughly 84% of them only once. Of the sample, roughly 0.94% falls within the top ten clones.

The sample consisted of PBMCs or T cells enriched from blood (not recorded which). This TCR was recovered from a young woman who had recovered from COVID-19. This sequence uses TRBV28 and TRBJ1-4; 12 middle bases align to TRBD1. The DNA sequence is as follows: TGTGCCAGCAGTCAATGGGGGACAGGGGGCCATAATTTTGAAAAACTGTTTTTT. This codes for CASSQWGTGGHNFEKLFF. The CDR3 plus the reference TRBV28 and TRBJ1-4 genes for the other parts give the full variable domain: DVKVTQSSRYLVKRTGEKVFLECVQDMDHENMFWYRQDPGLGLRLIYFSYDVKMKEKGDIPEGYSVSREKKERFSLILESASTNQTSMYLCASSQWGTGGHNFEKLFFGSGTQLSVL.